The 26 T cell receptor beta chains below all came from one sample that was sequenced in a study of blood T cell repertoires in COVID-19. Assay used: immunoSEQ multiplex PCR; TCRdb lists only in-frame clones, some missing. The sample has around 91,000 clones; more than 65% are singletons. Sequenced sample: peripheral blood. These receptors originate from a woman older than 75 with active or convalescent COVID-19.

This clone came up once. V is TRBV7-2 and J is TRBJ2-1, with 10 nucleotides matching TRBD2. CDR3 length equals 16 residues. V lost 3 bases and J lost 5; bases outside the gene matches: 7. Germline CDR1 and CDR2: SGHTA and FQGNSA. The CDR3 coding sequence is TGTGCCAGCAGCTTCCTAGCGGGAGAGCGCCACAATGAGCAGTTCTTC. It encodes CASSFLAGERHNEQFF.

Only one count was recorded for this clone. The gene calls are TRBV10-2 and TRBJ1-1; 7 nucleotides line up with TRBD1. The J segment lost 5 bases and the V segment lost 3 bases, leaving 3 bases of the junction unmatched. Germline assignment: CDR1 WSHSY and CDR2 SAAADI. The CDR3 covers 13 residues. The CDR3 DNA reads as TGCGCCAGCAGTGAAGCACAGGGGACTGAAGCTTTCTTT. This codes for CASSEAQGTEAFF.

This clone has a handful of counts. The chain joins TRBV5-1 to TRBJ2-3, with 15 positions matching TRBD2. Germline V lookup: CDR1 SGHRS, CDR2 YFSETQ. V was pared by 5 bases and J by 1 base, with 2 bases of the junction left unmatched. The CDR3 covers 16 residues. The CDR3 loop is CASSGLAGGGTDTQYF. DNA of the CDR3: TGCGCCAGCAGTGGACTAGCGGGAGGGGGCACAGATACGCAGTATTTT.

This clone was detected only a few times. The chain uses TRBV27 and TRBJ2-1; 7 nucleotides line up with TRBD2. V shed 5 bases and J 8 bases; nucleotides not matched to a gene: 3. The CDR3 covers 12 residues. The germline V gene encodes CDR1 MNHEY and CDR2 SMNVEV (reference sequence). DNA for the CDR3: TGTGCCAGCAGTGCGGGGGTCCATGAGCAGTTCTTC. It is translated as CASSAGVHEQFF.

The gene calls are TRBV18 and TRBJ1-5; 10 bases line up with TRBD1. V lost 1 base, J lost 5 bases, and 2 bases stayed unmatched. This CDR3 is built from 15 residues. Germline CDR1 and CDR2: KGHSH and LQKENI. The CDR3 DNA is TGTGCCAGCTCACCACAGGGACAGGGGTATCAGCCCCAGCATTTT. This translates into CASSPQGQGYQPQHF.

The gene calls are TRBV28 and TRBJ2-3; D is possibly TRBD2 (5 bases). This CDR3 is 17 amino acids long. Trimming cost V 5 bases and J 0 bases, with 18 bases left between them. From germline, CDR1 is MDHEN and CDR2 SYDVKM. The CDR3 coding sequence is TGTGCCAGCAGTCCCACGCTAGCAGCCCCTAGCACAGATACGCAGTATTTT. This gives the protein CASSPTLAAPSTDTQYF.

This clone has just a few counts. The rearrangement links TRBV7-8 to TRBJ1-1, with no clear D. The V gene's germline CDR1 is SGHVS and CDR2 FQNEAQ. The CDR3 extends over 13 amino acids. V gave up 0 bases and J gave up 2 bases, with 4 bases separating them. CDR3 region: CASSLAANTEAFF. CDR3 bases: TGTGCCAGCAGCTTAGCAGCCAACACTGAAGCTTTCTTT. Supplemented by reference TRBV7-8 and TRBJ1-1, the full variable domain reads GAGVSQSPRYKVAKRGQDVALRCDPISGHVSLFWYQQALGQGPEFLTYFQNEAQLDKSGLPSDRFFAERPEGSVSTLKIQRTQQEDSAVYLCASSLAANTEAFFGQGTRLTVV.

This clone turned up a few times. V and J are TRBV19 and TRBJ2-7; D not certain. The CDR3 consists of 14 residues. Trimming removed 2 bases at V and 3 bases at J, with 11 bases between. The germline V gene encodes CDR1 LNHDA and CDR2 SQIVND (reference sequence). The CDR3 nucleotides read TGTGCCAGTAGTATAAAGAGGATTAGCTACGAGCAGTACTTC. Protein sequence: CASSIKRISYEQYF.

This rearrangement joins TRBV7-3 to TRBJ2-1; 14 nucleotides agree with TRBD2. CDR1 and CDR2 from the germline V gene are SGHTA and FQGTGA. The CDR3 runs 22 residues. V was pared by 1 base and J by 2 bases, with 16 bases of the junction left unmatched. The CDR3 protein is CASSLKGKVGLAGGTPYNEQFF. The DNA for the CDR3 is TGTGCCAGCAGCTTAAAAGGCAAAGTAGGACTAGCGGGAGGAACCCCCTACAATGAGCAGTTCTTC.

This clone was counted a few times. V and J are TRBV5-5 and TRBJ1-6, with D unresolved. Trimming pared 4 bases from V and 4 bases from J, leaving 15 bases between. Germline lookup yields CDR1 SGHKS and CDR2 YYEKEE (reference sequence). The CDR3 runs 16 residues. The CDR3 DNA follows: TGTGCCAGCAGCCCAGAGAGGGCAGCTTATAATTCACCCCTCCACTTT. Its protein product is CASSPERAAYNSPLHF.

The rearrangement uses TRBV5-1 and TRBJ2-5; unclear D gene. The V end lost 2 bases, the J end lost 3 bases, and 11 bases lay between the germline ends. The CDR3 runs 14 residues. Germline CDR1 reads SGHRS; CDR2 reads YFSETQ. The DNA of the CDR3 is TGCGCCAGCAGCTTCGGAGCCCTCAAAGAGACCCAGTACTTC. It translates to CASSFGALKETQYF. Variable domain in full (rest from reference TRBV5-1 and TRBJ2-5): KAGVTQTPRYLIKTRGQQVTLSCSPISGHRSVSWYQQTPGQGLQFLFEYFSETQRNKGNFPGRFSGRQFSNSRSEMNVSTLELGDSALYLCASSFGALKETQYFGPGTRLLVL.

J is TRBJ2-7 and V is TRBV5-1; a possible D gene is TRBD2 (6 bases). This CDR3 spans 15 amino acids. Deletions cut 0 bases from V and 3 bases from J, with 13 bases between. Germline V gives CDR1 SGHRS, CDR2 YFSETQ. CDR3 sequence (DNA): TGCGCCAGCAGCTTGGGTGGAGGGACCCTCTACGAGCAGTACTTC. Amino acids: CASSLGGGTLYEQYF. Based on the CDR3 plus reference TRBV5-1 and TRBJ2-7, the full variable domain is KAGVTQTPRYLIKTRGQQVTLSCSPISGHRSVSWYQQTPGQGLQFLFEYFSETQRNKGNFPGRFSGRQFSNSRSEMNVSTLELGDSALYLCASSLGGGTLYEQYFGPGTRLTVT.

The chain couples TRBV13 to TRBJ2-7, with 13 bases lining up with TRBD2. The CDR3 is 16 residues long. The V gene end was trimmed by 5 bases and the J gene end by 2 bases; junction bases not matched to a gene: 6. From germline, CDR1 is PRHDT and CDR2 FYEKMQ (reference sequence). CDR3 sequence (DNA): TGTGCCAGCAGCGCTACCGGGACTAGCGGGGCCTACGAGCAGTACTTC. It translates to CASSATGTSGAYEQYF.

The rearrangement uses TRBV19 and TRBJ2-3, with no clear D. The CDR3 has 13 residues. Germline loops: CDR1 LNHDA, CDR2 SQIVND (reference sequence). V lost 6 bases and J 1 base, leaving 8 bases between the germline ends. This chain's CDR3 is CASRARGTDTQYF. DNA for the CDR3: TGTGCCAGTAGGGCTCGGGGCACAGATACGCAGTATTTT.

This clone was recorded a few times. V is TRBV7-8 and J is TRBJ1-3; maybe TRBD1 (5 bases). Germline loops: CDR1 SGHVS, CDR2 FQNEAQ. CDR3 size: 15 residues. V was pared by 1 base and J by 7 bases, with 14 bases between. The CDR3 is CASSLGGSASNTIYF. CDR3 sequence (DNA): TGTGCCAGCAGCTTAGGGGGCAGCGCCTCGAACACCATATATTTT.

This chain uses TRBV5-1 with TRBJ2-5; 9 bases map to TRBD2. Germline assignment: CDR1 SGHRS and CDR2 YFSETQ. The V gene end was trimmed by 4 bases and the J gene end by 5 bases; junction bases not matched to a gene: 6. This CDR3 region has 14 residues. CDR3 coding DNA: TGCGCCAGCAGCCCAGGGACTAGCCGGGAGACCCAGTACTTC. Its protein is CASSPGTSRETQYF.

The chain links TRBV28 to TRBJ1-1; TRBD1 matches 7 bases. The CDR3 contains 12 residues. Trimming took 6 bases from V and 6 from J; bases not matched to a gene: 4. The germline CDR1 and CDR2 sequences are MDHEN and SYDVKM. This CDR3 reads CASRSGGAEAFF. In DNA, the CDR3 is TGTGCCAGCAGATCAGGGGGAGCTGAAGCTTTCTTT.

The chain recombines TRBV27 with TRBJ2-1; a possible D gene is TRBD1 (6 bases). The CDR3 runs 15 residues. V was pared by 7 bases and J by 0 bases, with 13 bases between. Germline values: CDR1 MNHEY, CDR2 SMNVEV (reference sequence). CDR3 nucleotide sequence: TGTGCCAGCAATAAGGGGGATCTCTCCTACAATGAGCAGTTCTTC. This encodes CASNKGDLSYNEQFF.

This chain joins TRBV14 and TRBJ1-1, with 7 bases matching TRBD1. Germline V gives CDR1 SGHDN, CDR2 FVKESK. The CDR3 loop spans 14 amino acids. With 5 bases clipped from V and 1 base from J, the junction kept 4 bases outside the gene matches. CDR3 nucleotide sequence: TGTGCCAGCAGCAGACAGGGTTGGAACACTGAAGCTTTCTTT. Encoded protein: CASSRQGWNTEAFF.

J is TRBJ2-3 and V is TRBV10-3; D possibly corresponds to TRBD1 (5 bases). Germline CDR1 ENHRY, CDR2 SYGVKD. Trimming took off 6 bases at V and 2 bases at J, with 12 bases between the two ends. The CDR3 is 14 amino acids. CDR3 DNA: TGTGCCATCAGGGTCGGCAGGGACACAGATACGCAGTATTTT. It codes for CAIRVGRDTDTQYF.

This chain connects TRBV6-5 to TRBJ2-1, with a tentative D call TRBD2 (6 bases). The V end lost 4 bases, the J end lost 6 bases, and 19 bases lay between the germline ends. The germline CDR1 and CDR2 sequences are MNHEY and SVGAGI. The CDR3 loop spans 16 amino acids. The CDR3 loop is CASSSRWRAQVNEQFF. CDR3 DNA: TGTGCCAGCAGTTCCCGGTGGAGGGCCCAAGTCAATGAGCAGTTCTTC.

This clone was seen just once. The chain joins TRBV4-1 to TRBJ1-6; 9 nucleotides align to TRBD1. CDR3 length: 19 residues. Germline V gene lookup returns CDR1 MGHRA and CDR2 YSYEKL. Trimming removed 4 bases from V and 1 base from J; junction bases left unmatched: 11. DNA for the CDR3: TGCGCCAGCAGCCCTCCTCTGGACAGGGGCGAATCCTATAATTCACCCCTCCACTTT. It specifies CASSPPLDRGESYNSPLHF.

The genes are TRBV9 and TRBJ1-3; a possible D gene is TRBD1 (5 bases). Germline CDR1 SGDLS, CDR2 YYNGEE. The CDR3 has 14 amino acids. V gave up 2 bases and J gave up 2 bases, with 8 bases separating them. This chain's CDR3 is CASSVPGPGNTIYF. In nucleotides, the CDR3 is TGTGCCAGCAGCGTCCCAGGGCCTGGAAACACCATATATTTT. The variable domain in full, completed from reference TRBV9 and TRBJ1-3, reads DSGVTQTPKHLITATGQRVTLRCSPRSGDLSVYWYQQSLDQGLQFLIQYYNGEERAKGNILERFSAQQFPDLHSELNLSSLELGDSALYFCASSVPGPGNTIYFGEGSWLTVV.

This chain connects TRBV18 to TRBJ1-5; a weak D match, TRBD1 (6 bases). This CDR3 has 13 amino acids. The V end was cut by 3 bases, the J end by 4 bases, with 7 bases between. The germline gives CDR1 KGHSH, CDR2 LQKENI. CDR3 loop: CASSPGQNQPQHF. For the CDR3, the DNA is TGTGCCAGCTCACCCGGACAGAATCAGCCCCAGCATTTT.

This chain uses TRBV2 with TRBJ1-1; D is ambiguous. The germline gives CDR1 SNHLY, CDR2 FYNNEI. CDR3 length equals 14 residues. V lost 0 bases, J lost 5 bases, and 10 bases lay in between. This CDR3 is CASSEALPGTEAFF. CDR3 coding DNA: TGTGCCAGCAGTGAAGCGCTTCCGGGGACTGAAGCTTTCTTT.

The chain uses TRBV2 and TRBJ2-1; possibly TRBD1 for D (5 bases). Trimming cost V 8 bases and J 14 bases, with 13 bases left between them. The CDR3 runs to 10 residues. The germline CDR1 and CDR2 sequences are SNHLY and FYNNEI. CDR3 DNA sequence: TGTGCCAGCTGGTGGCAGGGCAAGTTCTTC. This gives the protein CASWWQGKFF.